A selection of T cell receptor beta chains follows, all from one sample in a study of OX40 agonist ivuxolimab in advanced cancers. Libraries were prepared by immunoSEQ multiplex PCR; TCRdb keeps only in-frame clonotypes and omits some of them. Of 60,000 to 90,000 clones listed, 80% to 85% are singletons. This specimen consisted of CD4+ or CD8+ T cells sorted from blood, obtained in a trial of the OX40 agonist ivuxolimab. These receptors were obtained from an adult with an advanced solid tumor such as melanoma, head and neck, liver or kidney cancer. CDR3s include the opening cysteine and the closing phenylalanine or tryptophan. The order of the fields is clone size, V gene, J gene, D gene, CDR3 protein, CDR3 DNA. The D gene is left open where the match is weak. Size tells how often a clone was seen (once, few, many) or the class of an expanded clone, and some rows leave it out.

abundance: few
v_gene: TRBV2
j_gene: TRBJ2-7
d_gene: -
CDR3aa: CASLLQGYSDEQYF
CDR3nt: TGTGCCAGCCTACTACAGGGTTATTCCGACGAGCAGTACTTC

abundance: once
v_gene: TRBV30
j_gene: TRBJ2-7
d_gene: TRBD2
CDR3aa: CAWSLAGLAYTYEQYF
CDR3nt: TGTGCCTGGAGCCTAGCCGGACTAGCGTACACCTACGAGCAGTACTTC

abundance: -
v_gene: TRBV7-8
j_gene: TRBJ2-5
d_gene: TRBD2
CDR3aa: CASSRLAGETQYF
CDR3nt: TGTGCCAGCAGCCGACTAGCGGGGGAGACCCAGTACTTC

abundance: -
v_gene: TRBV11-2
j_gene: TRBJ2-7
d_gene: TRBD1
CDR3aa: CASSTRTGGWEQYF
CDR3nt: TGTGCCAGCAGCACCAGGACAGGAGGCTGGGAGCAGTACTTC

abundance: -
v_gene: TRBV2
j_gene: TRBJ1-2
d_gene: -
CDR3aa: CASSEWNPSPYGYTF
CDR3nt: TGTGCCAGCAGTGAATGGAATCCATCCCCCTATGGCTACACCTTC

abundance: -
v_gene: TRBV7-9
j_gene: TRBJ2-5
d_gene: -
CDR3aa: CASSARETQYF
CDR3nt: TGTGCCAGCAGCGCCCGTGAGACCCAGTACTTC

abundance: -
v_gene: TRBV4-1
j_gene: TRBJ2-5
d_gene: -
CDR3aa: CASSQDWTKETQYF
CDR3nt: TGCGCCAGCAGCCAAGATTGGACAAAAGAGACCCAGTACTTC

abundance: -
v_gene: TRBV7-3
j_gene: TRBJ2-1
d_gene: -
CDR3aa: CASSLTADLSSYNEQFF
CDR3nt: TGTGCCAGCAGCTTAACCGCAGACCTAAGCTCCTACAATGAGCAGTTCTTC

abundance: -
v_gene: TRBV10-3
j_gene: TRBJ2-1
d_gene: -
CDR3aa: CAIMGGNSYNEQFF
CDR3nt: TGTGCCATCATGGGAGGTAACTCCTACAATGAGCAGTTCTTC

abundance: -
v_gene: TRBV7-9
j_gene: TRBJ1-2
d_gene: -
CDR3aa: CASAPAGENYGYTF
CDR3nt: TGTGCCAGCGCCCCGGCAGGCGAAAACTATGGCTACACCTTC

abundance: -
v_gene: TRBV19
j_gene: TRBJ1-4
d_gene: -
CDR3aa: CASSITGSSNEKLFF
CDR3nt: TGTGCCAGTAGTATAACGGGCAGCTCTAATGAAAAACTGTTTTTT

abundance: -
v_gene: TRBV5-1
j_gene: TRBJ2-3
d_gene: -
CDR3aa: CASSFQGFADTQYF
CDR3nt: TGCGCCAGCAGCTTCCAGGGGTTCGCAGATACGCAGTATTTT

abundance: -
v_gene: TRBV5-1
j_gene: TRBJ1-1
d_gene: TRBD1
CDR3aa: CASSPRQGGQRRTEAFF
CDR3nt: TGCGCCAGCAGCCCTCGCCAGGGGGGTCAACGGAGGACTGAAGCTTTCTTT

abundance: -
v_gene: TRBV11-3
j_gene: TRBJ2-6
d_gene: -
CDR3aa: CASSLDWDYSGANVLTF
CDR3nt: TGTGCCAGCAGCTTAGATTGGGATTACTCTGGGGCCAACGTCCTGACTTTC

abundance: -
v_gene: TRBV6-4
j_gene: TRBJ2-3
d_gene: TRBD2
CDR3aa: CASSGTSGGPDTQYF
CDR3nt: TGTGCCAGCAGTGGGACTAGCGGGGGGCCAGATACGCAGTATTTT

abundance: -
v_gene: TRBV19
j_gene: TRBJ2-6
d_gene: -
CDR3aa: CASSMGYGANVLTF
CDR3nt: TGTGCCAGTAGTATGGGATACGGGGCCAACGTCCTGACTTTC

abundance: -
v_gene: TRBV6-1
j_gene: TRBJ1-1
d_gene: -
CDR3aa: CASSERVEDTEAFF
CDR3nt: TGTGCCAGCAGTGAAAGAGTTGAGGACACTGAAGCTTTCTTT

abundance: once
v_gene: TRBV5-6
j_gene: TRBJ2-1
d_gene: TRBD1
CDR3aa: CASSHLTPRDRESYEQFF
CDR3nt: TGTGCCAGCAGCCATTTGACCCCCCGTGACAGGGAAAGTTATGAGCAGTTCTTC

abundance: -
v_gene: TRBV2
j_gene: TRBJ2-1
d_gene: -
CDR3aa: CATAGFNEQFF
CDR3nt: TGTGCCACCGCGGGGTTCAATGAGCAGTTCTTC

abundance: -
v_gene: TRBV5-1
j_gene: TRBJ2-5
d_gene: TRBD1
CDR3aa: CASSLGTGVIGETQYF
CDR3nt: TGCGCCAGCAGCTTGGGAACAGGGGTTATAGGAGAGACCCAGTACTTC

abundance: -
v_gene: TRBV15
j_gene: TRBJ1-6
d_gene: -
CDR3aa: CATSTLHSPSSTRSPSPLHF
CDR3nt: TGTGCCACCAGCACCCTGCACTCGCCTTCCTCAACTAGGTCGCCTTCACCCCTCCACTTT

abundance: -
v_gene: TRBV11-1
j_gene: TRBJ1-2
d_gene: TRBD1
CDR3aa: CASSLGDRGMNGYTF
CDR3nt: TGTGCCAGCAGCTTAGGGGACAGGGGTATGAATGGCTACACCTTC

abundance: -
v_gene: TRBV7-9
j_gene: TRBJ2-2
d_gene: -
CDR3aa: CASSFLTGELFF
CDR3nt: TGTGCCAGCAGCTTCTTAACCGGGGAGCTGTTTTTT

abundance: -
v_gene: TRBV2
j_gene: TRBJ1-1
d_gene: -
CDR3aa: CASSLAQATTEAFF
CDR3nt: TGTGCCAGCAGTTTAGCTCAGGCTACGACTGAAGCTTTCTTT

abundance: once
v_gene: TRBV2
j_gene: TRBJ1-3
d_gene: -
CDR3aa: CASSAQLGGNTIYF
CDR3nt: TGTGCCAGCAGTGCCCAATTGGGGGGAAACACCATATATTTT

abundance: -
v_gene: TRBV11-3
j_gene: TRBJ1-2
d_gene: -
CDR3aa: CASSPEDSTTNYGYTF
CDR3nt: TGTGCCAGCAGCCCCGAAGACTCCACTACTAACTATGGCTACACCTTC

abundance: -
v_gene: TRBV7-3
j_gene: TRBJ2-5
d_gene: -
CDR3aa: CASSQDGSARKTQYF
CDR3nt: TGTGCCAGCAGTCAGGACGGCTCGGCGCGGAAGACCCAGTACTTC

abundance: few
v_gene: TRBV2
j_gene: TRBJ2-7
d_gene: -
CDR3aa: CASSDQGYEQYF
CDR3nt: TGTGCCAGCAGTGATCAGGGGTACGAGCAGTACTTC

abundance: once
v_gene: TRBV27
j_gene: TRBJ2-3
d_gene: -
CDR3aa: CASSSIFRDRYSTDTQYF
CDR3nt: TGTGCCAGCAGTTCGATCTTCCGTGACAGATATAGCACAGATACGCAGTATTTT

abundance: -
v_gene: TRBV5-4
j_gene: TRBJ2-7
d_gene: TRBD1
CDR3aa: CASSPGVGTDTYEQYF
CDR3nt: TGTGCCAGCAGCCCTGGAGTCGGGACAGACACCTACGAGCAGTACTTC

abundance: once
v_gene: TRBV5-1
j_gene: TRBJ2-3
d_gene: -
CDR3aa: CASSLGTFPTDTQYF
CDR3nt: TGCGCCAGCAGCCTAGGGACTTTCCCCACAGATACGCAGTATTTT

abundance: -
v_gene: TRBV13
j_gene: TRBJ2-2
d_gene: -
CDR3aa: CASSLISGELFF
CDR3nt: TGTGCCAGCAGCTTAATTTCCGGGGAGCTGTTTTTT

abundance: -
v_gene: TRBV7-2
j_gene: TRBJ1-2
d_gene: -
CDR3aa: CASSLTGYNWYGYTF
CDR3nt: TGTGCCAGCAGCTTAACAGGGTACAATTGGTATGGCTACACCTTC

abundance: -
v_gene: TRBV19
j_gene: TRBJ1-1
d_gene: -
CDR3aa: CASSTIPDMNTEAFF
CDR3nt: TGTGCCAGTAGTACGATCCCGGACATGAACACTGAAGCTTTCTTT

abundance: once
v_gene: TRBV6-5
j_gene: TRBJ1-5
d_gene: -
CDR3aa: CAVGTDSNQPQHF
CDR3nt: TGTGCCGTCGGGACGGATAGCAATCAGCCCCAGCATTTT

abundance: once
v_gene: TRBV19
j_gene: TRBJ2-2
d_gene: TRBD2
CDR3aa: CASSIVAGGNHANTGELFF
CDR3nt: TGTGCCAGTAGTATAGTGGCGGGAGGTAATCACGCGAACACCGGGGAGCTGTTTTTT

abundance: -
v_gene: TRBV30
j_gene: TRBJ2-7
d_gene: -
CDR3aa: CAWSTRGGTYEQYF
CDR3nt: TGTGCCTGGAGTACTCGAGGGGGGACCTACGAGCAGTACTTC